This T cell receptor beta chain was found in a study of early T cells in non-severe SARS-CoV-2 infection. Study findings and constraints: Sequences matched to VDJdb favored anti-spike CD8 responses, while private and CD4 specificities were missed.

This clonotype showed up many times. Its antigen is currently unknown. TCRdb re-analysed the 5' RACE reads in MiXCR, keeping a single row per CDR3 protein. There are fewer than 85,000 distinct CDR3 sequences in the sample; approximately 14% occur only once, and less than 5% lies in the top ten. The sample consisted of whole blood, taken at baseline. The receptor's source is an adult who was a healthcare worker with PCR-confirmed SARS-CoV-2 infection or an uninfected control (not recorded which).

This CDR3 reads CAKEGNTIYF. In nucleotides, the CDR3 is TGTGCCAAGGAGGGAAACACCATATATTTT. V is TRBV27 and J is TRBJ1-3; D gene unclear. The CDR3 extends over 10 amino acids. Germline V gives CDR1 MNHEY, CDR2 SMNVEV (reference sequence). V dropped 10 bases and J dropped 4 bases, with 5 bases sitting between them.